Listed below are T cell receptor beta chains from one sample, sequenced in a study of T cell responses to AZD1222 COVID-19 vaccine. Clones were read by immunoSEQ multiplex PCR, and TCRdb kept only the in-frame ones, dropping some. This table holds 100,000 to 140,000 clones, 75% to 90% found once. The sequencing used peripheral blood, collected on day 0 of AZD1222 vaccination. These receptors were obtained from an adult in good health. The CDR3 runs from the conserved cysteine through the conserved F or W. Fields, in order: J gene, V gene, clone size, D gene, CDR3 protein, CDR3 DNA. The D gene is left open where the match is weak. Clone sizes are given selectively: once, few, many, or a class where the clone is expanded.

TRBJ2-5,TRBV2,few,NA,CASSGQVQETQYF,TGTGCCAGCAGTGGACAGGTCCAAGAGACCCAGTACTTC
TRBJ2-5,TRBV5-1,NA,NA,CASSIGQPKETQYF,TGCGCCAGCAGCATTGGACAGCCAAAAGAGACCCAGTACTTC
TRBJ1-1,TRBV6-2/TRBV6-3,NA,TRBD1,CASSYSWGQAEAFF,TGTGCCAGCAGTTACTCGTGGGGACAGGCTGAAGCTTTCTTT
TRBJ1-1,TRBV15,NA,NA,CATSRGGYTEAFF,TGTGCCACCAGCAGAGGAGGGTACACTGAAGCTTTCTTT
TRBJ2-7,TRBV12-3/TRBV12-4,NA,NA,CASSPDTYEQYF,TGTGCCAGCAGTCCCGATACTTACGAGCAGTACTTC
TRBJ2-1,TRBV30,NA,TRBD2,CAWSVVGGGNEQFF,TGTGCCTGGAGTGTGGTAGGCGGGGGGAATGAGCAGTTCTTC
TRBJ1-6,TRBV6-6,few,TRBD1,CASRAGTVDSPLHF,TGTGCCAGCAGGGCCGGGACAGTGGATTCACCCCTCCACTTT
TRBJ2-7,TRBV29-1,NA,NA,CSVVRGGGDEQYF,TGCAGCGTTGTAAGGGGAGGGGGCGACGAGCAGTACTTC
TRBJ2-7,TRBV18,NA,TRBD2,CASSPRTSGGDVQYF,TGTGCCAGCTCACCACGGACCTCCGGGGGGGACGTGCAGTACTTC
TRBJ2-3,TRBV18,NA,TRBD2,CASSPPGTSTQYF,TGTGCCAGCTCACCCCCCGGGACTAGCACGCAGTATTTT
TRBJ2-2,TRBV18,NA,NA,CASSPPGQLNTGELFF,TGTGCCAGCTCACCACCGGGGCAGTTGAACACCGGGGAGCTGTTTTTT
TRBJ1-1,TRBV28,NA,NA,CASSGAIWRGNTEAFF,TGTGCCAGCAGTGGAGCCATTTGGCGCGGGAACACTGAAGCTTTCTTT
TRBJ2-5,TRBV9,NA,NA,CASSAPDNQETQYF,TGTGCCAGCAGCGCCCCCGACAACCAAGAGACCCAGTACTTC
TRBJ1-4,TRBV7-9,few,TRBD1,CASSLDSQGAEKLFF,TGTGCCAGCAGCTTAGATTCCCAGGGGGCTGAAAAACTGTTTTTT
TRBJ2-3,TRBV4-1,NA,TRBD2,CASSQELAASTDTQYF,TGCGCCAGCAGCCAAGAACTAGCGGCTAGCACAGATACGCAGTATTTT
TRBJ1-2,TRBV4-3,once,TRBD1,CASSQEGTGKGYTF,TGCGCCAGCAGCCAAGAAGGGACAGGGAAAGGCTACACCTTC
TRBJ2-7,TRBV4-2,NA,TRBD1,CASSQAGGGLNEQYF,TGTGCCAGCAGCCAAGCAGGGGGCGGGTTGAACGAGCAGTACTTC
TRBJ2-7,TRBV28,NA,NA,CASSTGAASSYEQYF,TGTGCCAGCAGTACCGGGGCCGCGAGCTCCTACGAGCAGTACTTC
TRBJ2-3,TRBV7-2,NA,TRBD2,CASSSGGPSVGGTDTQYF,TGTGCCAGCAGCTCGGGGGGGCCTAGCGTCGGGGGCACAGATACGCAGTATTTT
TRBJ2-1,TRBV21-1,once,NA,CASSNLRCQRRAGKGNEQFF,TGTGCCAGCAGCAATTTACGGTGCCAGAGGAGAGCGGGAAAGGGCAATGAGCAGTTCTTC
TRBJ2-7,TRBV20-1,NA,NA,CSASNSETYEQYF,TGCAGTGCTAGTAACAGCGAGACCTACGAGCAGTACTTC
TRBJ1-4,TRBV15,NA,NA,CATNKGFGEKLFF,TGTGCCACAAATAAAGGGTTTGGTGAAAAACTGTTTTTT
TRBJ1-5,TRBV4-2,NA,NA,CASSQGAGNQPQHF,TGTGCCAGCAGCCAAGGGGCGGGCAATCAGCCCCAGCATTTT
TRBJ2-3,TRBV10-3,once,TRBD2,CAIGRASGYTDTQYF,TGTGCCATCGGACGGGCTAGCGGGTACACAGATACGCAGTATTTT
TRBJ2-3,TRBV4-1,NA,NA,CASSLAPNQLDTQYF,TGCGCCAGCAGCTTGGCCCCAAATCAACTAGATACGCAGTATTTT
TRBJ2-7,TRBV27,NA,NA,CASSYRGTPPLNEQYF,TGTGCCAGCAGTTATCGCGGGACGCCCCCTCTGAACGAGCAGTACTTC
TRBJ1-2,TRBV7-9,NA,TRBD1,CASRRTGFDYGYTF,TGTGCCAGCAGGCGGACAGGGTTCGACTATGGCTACACCTTC
TRBJ1-2,TRBV5-6,few,NA,CASSLALRDLNYGYTF,TGTGCCAGCAGCTTGGCCCTCAGGGATTTAAACTATGGCTACACCTTC
TRBJ1-3,TRBV3-1/TRBV3-2,NA,NA,CASSQEGAGVYF,TGTGCCAGCAGCCAAGAAGGGGCAGGGGTATATTTT
TRBJ1-5,TRBV19,NA,NA,CASREPLEDQPQHF,TGTGCCAGTAGGGAGCCCCTGGAGGATCAGCCCCAGCATTTT
TRBJ2-1,TRBV3-1/TRBV3-2,NA,TRBD2,CASSQRGADNEQFF,TGTGCCAGCAGTCAGCGGGGGGCAGACAATGAGCAGTTCTTC
TRBJ1-5,TRBV18,NA,NA,CASSNQKGSSSNQPQHF,TGTGCCAGCTCAAACCAAAAGGGCTCGTCGAGCAATCAGCCCCAGCATTTT
TRBJ1-5,TRBV13,NA,TRBD1,CASSSQGANQPQHF,TGTGCCAGCAGCTCACAGGGGGCGAATCAGCCCCAGCATTTT
TRBJ2-7,TRBV7-8,NA,NA,CASSRGPGQATYEQYF,TGTGCCAGCAGCCGAGGCCCGGGACAAGCAACTTACGAGCAGTACTTC
TRBJ2-2,TRBV12-5,NA,TRBD2,CASGLPGLAGAPGELFF,TGTGCTAGTGGTTTGCCCGGACTAGCGGGGGCTCCCGGGGAGCTGTTTTTT
TRBJ2-7,TRBV5-1,NA,TRBD2,CASSLGTSGVDRWDF,TGCGCCAGCAGCTTAGGGACTAGCGGAGTTGATCGATGGGACTTC
TRBJ1-2,TRBV5-4,NA,NA,CASSLGQPINYGYTF,TGTGCCAGCAGCTTAGGACAGCCAATTAACTATGGCTACACCTTC
TRBJ2-1,TRBV29-1,NA,TRBD1,CSVMTGSGNEQFF,TGCAGCGTTATGACAGGGTCTGGGAATGAGCAGTTCTTC
TRBJ2-3,TRBV11-3,once,TRBD2,CASSLGLAEGDTQYF,TGTGCCAGCAGCTTAGGACTAGCCGAAGGGGATACGCAGTATTTT
TRBJ1-2,TRBV7-2,NA,TRBD1,CASSPRDRVTNYGYTF,TGTGCCAGCAGCCCCAGGGACAGGGTGACTAACTATGGCTACACCTTC
TRBJ2-1,TRBV7-3,NA,NA,CASSGRLTGVDEQFF,TGTGCCAGCAGCGGAAGGCTAACGGGAGTAGATGAGCAGTTCTTC
TRBJ1-1,TRBV5-1,once,TRBD1,CASSWTGGTEAFF,TGCGCCAGCAGCTGGACAGGGGGCACTGAAGCTTTCTTT
TRBJ1-1,TRBV7-9,NA,NA,CASSRILGAGNTEAFF,TGTGCCAGCAGCCGCATTCTCGGGGCGGGAAACACTGAAGCTTTCTTT
TRBJ1-4,TRBV27,NA,NA,CASSSRQDNEKLFF,TGTGCCAGCAGTTCTCGACAGGACAATGAAAAACTGTTTTTT
TRBJ1-1,TRBV4-1,NA,TRBD1,CASSQDDRANTEAFF,TGCGCCAGCAGCCAAGATGACAGGGCGAACACTGAAGCTTTCTTT
TRBJ2-6,TRBV3-1/TRBV3-2,NA,NA,CASSQGASGANVLTF,TGTGCCAGCAGCCAAGGGGCCTCTGGGGCCAACGTCCTGACTTTC
TRBJ2-5,TRBV6-5,once,NA,CASSTQTQGETQYF,TGTGCCAGCAGTACACAGACGCAGGGAGAGACCCAGTACTTC
TRBJ2-7,TRBV2,NA,NA,CASRGISYEQYF,TGTGCCAGCAGGGGGATTTCCTACGAGCAGTACTTC
TRBJ1-1,TRBV6-2/TRBV6-3,NA,TRBD1,CASSYSRGQREGAFF,TGTGCCAGCAGTTACTCTCGGGGACAGCGAGAAGGAGCTTTCTTT
TRBJ2-2,TRBV6-4,once,TRBD1,CASSDPNRGDTGELFF,TGTGCCAGCAGTGACCCAAACAGGGGTGACACCGGGGAGCTGTTTTTT
TRBJ1-6,TRBV27,NA,NA,CASSLFPGRYNSPLHF,TGTGCCAGCAGTTTGTTTCCAGGGCGCTATAATTCACCCCTCCACTTT
TRBJ2-3,TRBV2,NA,NA,CASRPTGLYTDTQYF,TGTGCCAGCAGACCAACAGGGCTTTACACAGATACGCAGTATTTT